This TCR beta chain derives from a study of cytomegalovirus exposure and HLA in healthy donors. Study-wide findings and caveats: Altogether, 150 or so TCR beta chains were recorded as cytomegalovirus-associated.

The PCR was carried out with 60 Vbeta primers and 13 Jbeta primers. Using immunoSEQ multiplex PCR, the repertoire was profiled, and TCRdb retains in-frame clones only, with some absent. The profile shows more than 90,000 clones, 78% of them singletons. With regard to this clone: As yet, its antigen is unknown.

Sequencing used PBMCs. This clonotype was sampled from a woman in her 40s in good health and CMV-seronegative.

The chain's CDR3 is CASSPGQSRNTGELFF. Here the CDR3 DNA reads TGCGCCAGCAGCCCAGGACAGAGCCGTAACACCGGGGAGCTGTTTTTT. The rearrangement uses TRBV5-1 and TRBJ2-2; possibly TRBD1 for D (6 bases). Trimming cost V 4 bases and J 2 bases, with 15 bases left between them. The CDR3 is 16 amino acids. Germline V gene data show CDR1 as SGHRS and CDR2 as YFSETQ.